This T cell receptor beta chain was profiled in a study of Ad26.COV2.S vaccination and SARS-CoV-2 variants. Study context: Doses of Ad26.COV2.S were injected into muscle once or twice, 56 days apart.

Specified treatment: some 20 received Ad26.COV2.S at low or high dose, single or two shots; 5 received placebo; per-sample allocation not given. The samples were gathered on day 63 after the first injection of vaccine or placebo. The vaccine antigen was prefusion-stabilized Wuhan SARS-CoV-2 spike. Regarding this clone: Its antigen is currently unknown.

Assay: immunoSEQ multiplex PCR; the TCRdb copy retains only in-frame clones and omits some. The sample has about 350,000 clones, about 87% seen once; the top ten hold 6.4%. Study observations and caveats: Analyses of TCR breadth and depth may have underestimated total T cell responses. Reported findings describe substantial breadth in spike-specific CD8+ and CD4+ T cell responses following vaccination.

Trimming took off 3 bases at V and 1 base at J, with 9 bases between the two ends. Looked up from germline, CDR1 is MNHEY and CDR2 is SMNVEV (reference sequence). CDR3 length equals 14 residues. Sequenced material: peripheral blood, taken in a trial of Ad26.COV2.S vaccine versus placebo. V gene TRBV27 combines with J gene TRBJ1-1, with D possibly TRBD1 on 6 matching bases. The TCR sequence derives from a person between 18 and 60 years old who received the Ad26.COV2.S COVID-19 vaccine or a placebo. The CDR3: CASSLGTPNTEAFF. Here the CDR3 DNA reads TGTGCCAGCAGTTTGGGGACACCGAACACTGAAGCTTTCTTT.